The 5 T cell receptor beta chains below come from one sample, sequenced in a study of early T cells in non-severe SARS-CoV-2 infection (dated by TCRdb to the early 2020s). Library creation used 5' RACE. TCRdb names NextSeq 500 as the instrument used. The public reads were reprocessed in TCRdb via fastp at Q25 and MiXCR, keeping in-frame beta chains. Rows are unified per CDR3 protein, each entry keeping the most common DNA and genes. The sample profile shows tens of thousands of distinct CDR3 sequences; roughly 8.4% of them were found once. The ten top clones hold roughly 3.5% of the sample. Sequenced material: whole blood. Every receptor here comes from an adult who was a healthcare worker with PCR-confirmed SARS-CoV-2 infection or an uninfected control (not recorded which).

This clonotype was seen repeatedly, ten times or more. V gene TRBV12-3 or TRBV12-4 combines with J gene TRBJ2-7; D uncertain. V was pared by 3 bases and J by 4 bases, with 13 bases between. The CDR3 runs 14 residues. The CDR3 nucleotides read TGTGCCAGCAGTTTCGGGTTGGGTGGGTACGAGCAGTACTTC. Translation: CASSFGLGGYEQYF.

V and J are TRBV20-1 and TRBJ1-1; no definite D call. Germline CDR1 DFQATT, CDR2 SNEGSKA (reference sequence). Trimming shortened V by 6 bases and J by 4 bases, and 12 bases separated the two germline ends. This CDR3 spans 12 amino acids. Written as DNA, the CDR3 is TGCAGTGCCGGGAGAGTGGGCACTGAAGCTTTCTTT. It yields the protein CSAGRVGTEAFF.

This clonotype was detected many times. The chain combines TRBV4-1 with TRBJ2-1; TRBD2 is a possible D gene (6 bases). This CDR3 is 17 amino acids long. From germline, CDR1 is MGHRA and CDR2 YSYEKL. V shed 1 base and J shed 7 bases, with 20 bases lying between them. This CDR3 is CASSQARGQGGVNEQFF. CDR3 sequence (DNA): TGCGCCAGCAGCCAAGCTCGGGGCCAAGGCGGGGTGAATGAGCAGTTCTTC.

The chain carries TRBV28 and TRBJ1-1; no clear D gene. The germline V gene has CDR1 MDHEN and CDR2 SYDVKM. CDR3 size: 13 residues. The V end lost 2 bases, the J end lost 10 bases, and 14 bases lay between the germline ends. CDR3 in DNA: TGTGCCAGCAGTTTAGTGTCCAGGTCCGGAGCTTTCTTT. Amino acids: CASSLVSRSGAFF.

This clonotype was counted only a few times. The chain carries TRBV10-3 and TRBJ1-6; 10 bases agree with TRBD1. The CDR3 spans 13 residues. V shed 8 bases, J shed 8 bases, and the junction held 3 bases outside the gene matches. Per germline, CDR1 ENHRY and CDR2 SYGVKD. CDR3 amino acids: CAIGTGEDSPLHF. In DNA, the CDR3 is TGTGCCATCGGGACAGGGGAGGATTCACCCCTCCACTTT.